The 14 T cell receptor beta chains below all came from one sample that was sequenced in a study of identical twins. TCRdb fed the 5' RACE reads into MiXCR, producing one record per CDR3 protein. The sample records 750,000 to 950,000 distinct CDR3 sequences, roughly an eighth being singletons. This same sample was also part of a study on yellow fever vaccine responses in identical twins.

Material: PBMCs. The receptors originated from a young woman in good health.

This clonotype turned up a few times. The chain recombines TRBV28 with TRBJ2-7, with D unresolved. This CDR3 contains 14 residues. The V gene lost 6 bases and the J gene lost 6 bases, with 18 bases spanning the gap. CDR1 and CDR2 (germline): MDHEN, SYDVKM. CDR3 nucleotides: TGTGCCAGCAGCTTTAGCCGGTCGCAAGGCGAGCAGTACTTC. Protein sequence: CASSFSRSQGEQYF.

This clonotype occurred a few times. CDR3 protein: CASTEGLAGNEQFF. CDR3 nucleotides: TGTGCCAGCACAGAAGGACTAGCGGGCAATGAGCAGTTCTTC. V gene TRBV6-1 combines with J gene TRBJ2-1; 11 nucleotides align to TRBD2. The CDR3 contains 14 residues. With V trimmed by 7 bases and J by 6 bases, 5 bases remained unmatched. The V gene's germline CDR1 is MNHNS and CDR2 SASEGT.

The table lists this clonotype with a few counts. The V call is TRBV28, the J call TRBJ1-1; D gene unclear. CDR3 length: 13 residues. Germline V lookup: CDR1 MDHEN, CDR2 SYDVKM. V was pared by 8 bases and J by 3 bases, with 13 bases between. CDR3 amino acids: CASRRLVYTEAFF. Written as DNA, the CDR3 is TGTGCCAGCCGGCGTCTCGTATACACTGAAGCTTTCTTT. The full variable domain, completed using reference TRBV28 and TRBJ1-1, is DVKVTQSSRYLVKRTGEKVFLECVQDMDHENMFWYRQDPGLGLRLIYFSYDVKMKEKGDIPEGYSVSREKKERFSLILESASTNQTSMYLCASRRLVYTEAFFGQGTRLTVV.

This clonotype showed up just a few times. V usage is TRBV5-1 and J usage is TRBJ2-1; no clear D gene. Germline V gene lookup returns CDR1 SGHRS and CDR2 YFSETQ. With 5 bases removed from V and 8 bases from J, the gap between germline ends came to 14 bases. This CDR3 is 13 amino acids long. The CDR3: CASRVGLMDEQFF. In DNA form, the CDR3 reads TGCGCCAGCAGGGTCGGGCTTATGGATGAGCAGTTCTTC.

This clonotype was picked up a small number of times. This rearrangement joins TRBV4-1 to TRBJ2-1; D uncertain. The germline gives CDR1 MGHRA, CDR2 YSYEKL. Trimming cost V 0 bases and J 4 bases, with 10 bases left between them. The CDR3 consists of 15 residues. CDR3 bases: TGCGCCAGCAGCCAAGAAGGGCAGTGGTACAATGAGCAGTTCTTC. This gives the protein CASSQEGQWYNEQFF.

The chain joins TRBV5-1 to TRBJ2-5; no reliable D call. From germline, CDR1 is SGHRS and CDR2 YFSETQ. The CDR3 is made up of 14 amino acids. The germline V and J ends were trimmed by 0 bases and 5 bases, with 11 bases remaining between them. CDR3 amino acids: CASSLASPTETQYF. CDR3 nucleotide sequence: TGCGCCAGCAGCTTGGCCTCGCCCACGGAGACCCAGTACTTC.

The chain links TRBV11-2 to TRBJ2-3, with 11 bases lining up with TRBD2. The CDR3 totals 21 residues. Germline-derived CDR1 and CDR2 are SGHAT and FQNNGV. The V gene end was trimmed by 1 base and the J gene end by 8 bases; junction bases not matched to a gene: 23. CDR3 residues: CASSLGGLAEWNDPGGGTQYF. CDR3 bases: TGTGCCAGCAGCTTAGGGGGACTAGCGGAGTGGAACGACCCAGGGGGTGGTACGCAGTATTTT.

This chain joins TRBV5-1 and TRBJ2-3, with a tentative D call TRBD2 (6 bases). The V gene's germline CDR1 is SGHRS and CDR2 YFSETQ. V was cut by 5 bases and J by 8 bases, with 24 bases left in between. CDR3 length: 16 residues. The DNA of the CDR3 is TGCGCCAGCAGACGGTCGGGAGTCCCCCGAGAGGGTACGCAGTATTTT. Translating gives CASRRSGVPREGTQYF.

The rearrangement joins TRBV7-9 to TRBJ2-1; either TRBD1 or TRBD2 may fit D (5 bases each). V lost 5 bases and J lost 8, with 19 bases in between. CDR1 SEHNR and CDR2 FQNEAQ come from the germline V gene (reference sequence). The CDR3 sequence is 15 residues long. The CDR3: CASSTGTDPTDEQFF. CDR3 coding DNA: TGTGCCAGCAGCACCGGGACCGACCCCACCGATGAGCAGTTCTTC.

The chain couples TRBV15 to TRBJ2-1; 10 nucleotides match TRBD2. Germline V CDR1 and CDR2: LNHNV, YYDKDF (reference sequence). The ends lost 0 bases at V and 6 bases at J; junction bases unmatched: 8. This CDR3 has 17 amino acids. The CDR3: CATSRDPSGGAGNEQFF. CDR3 coding DNA: TGTGCCACCAGCAGAGATCCGAGCGGGGGGGCTGGCAATGAGCAGTTCTTC.

This clonotype was seen repeatedly, ten times or more. The rearrangement links TRBV20-1 to TRBJ2-3; D not certain. V was pared by 0 bases and J by 5 bases, with 6 bases between. CDR3 size: 12 residues. In germline, CDR1 is DFQATT, CDR2 SNEGSKA (reference sequence). CDR3: CSARDTEDTQYF. Written as DNA, the CDR3 is TGCAGTGCTAGAGATACAGAAGATACGCAGTATTTT.

The chain combines TRBV2 with TRBJ2-3; D remains ambiguous. The CDR3 has 14 residues. The germline CDR1 and CDR2 sequences are SNHLY and FYNNEI. V was clipped by 4 bases and J by 1 base, with 9 bases between them. The DNA for the CDR3 is TGTGCCAGCAGTGCATATAGGGGCACAGATACGCAGTATTTT. It yields the protein CASSAYRGTDTQYF.

The chain has TRBV11-3 and TRBJ1-6, with 7 bases lining up with TRBD1. The V gene end was trimmed by 0 bases and the J gene end by 4 bases; junction bases not matched to a gene: 6. Germline V gene sequence: CDR1 SGHNT, CDR2 YENEEA. The CDR3 is 17 amino acids. The CDR3, as DNA: TGTGCCAGCAGCTTAGATTGGCCGACAGGGTATAATTCACCCCTCCACTTT. It specifies CASSLDWPTGYNSPLHF. Using reference TRBV11-3 and TRBJ1-6 for the parts outside the CDR3, the full variable domain is EAGVVQSPRYKIIEKKQPVAFWCNPISGHNTLYWYLQNLGQGPELLIRYENEEAVDDSQLPKDRFSAERLKGVDSTLKIQPAELGDSAVYLCASSLDWPTGYNSPLHFGNGTRLTVT.

The chain combines TRBV7-9 with TRBJ1-3; D is possibly TRBD1 (6 bases). The ends were cut back, 8 bases at V and 0 bases at J, with 11 bases in the middle. This CDR3 comprises 14 residues. CDR1 is SEHNR and CDR2 is FQNEAQ in the germline V gene (reference sequence). This CDR3 reads CASERGNSGNTIYF. The CDR3 nucleotides are TGTGCCAGCGAAAGGGGGAACTCTGGAAACACCATATATTTT.